One sample yielded the 4 T cell receptor beta chains listed below, sequenced in a study of T cell changes during pregnancy in multiple sclerosis. Some clones are missing from TCRdb's copy, which holds only in-frame ones; the method was immunoSEQ multiplex PCR. The sample shows tens of thousands of clones, about 94% of them seen only once. This material consisted of peripheral blood, taken in the third trimester of pregnancy. Receptor source: a female donor with multiple sclerosis, enrolled in a pregnancy study.

The table lists this clone with a few counts. This sequence joins TRBV5-8 and TRBJ1-1; 9 bases are a match to TRBD1. CDR1 SGHTS and CDR2 YDEGEE come from the germline V gene. There are 13 residues in the CDR3. J lost 5 bases, V lost 3 bases, and 2 bases had no gene match. As DNA, the CDR3 is TGTGCCAGCAGCTGGGACAGGGATACTGAAGCTTTCTTT. Translating gives CASSWDRDTEAFF.

The chain recombines TRBV19 with TRBJ2-3, with 11 bases that match TRBD2. Germline CDR1 reads LNHDA; CDR2 reads SQIVND (reference sequence). With 3 bases clipped from V and 3 bases from J, the junction kept 11 bases outside the gene matches. There are 18 residues in the CDR3. DNA for the CDR3: TGTGCCAGTAGTATTCCGACTAGCGGGATGAGGAGTACAGATACGCAGTATTTT. Protein product: CASSIPTSGMRSTDTQYF.

The CDR3 DNA sequence: TGTGCCAGCAGTGCAATACGTGACCGGGACAGCCGGGGGTTTAGGGGCTATGGCTACACCTTC. Its protein is CASSAIRDRDSRGFRGYGYTF. The rearrangement links TRBV28 to TRBJ1-2, with 7 bases aligning to TRBD1. Germline lookup yields CDR1 MDHEN and CDR2 SYDVKM. The ends lost 5 bases at V and 4 bases at J; junction bases unmatched: 28. This CDR3 has 21 amino acids.

This clone was seen once. This chain connects TRBV4-3 to TRBJ1-2, with D unclear. Deletions cut 4 bases from V and 6 bases from J, with 12 bases between. Germline V CDR1 and CDR2: LGHNA, YSLEER. The CDR3 runs to 13 residues. CDR3 nucleotides: TGCGCCAGCAGCCCGGATTTGGGCCATGGCTACACCTTC. It codes for CASSPDLGHGYTF.